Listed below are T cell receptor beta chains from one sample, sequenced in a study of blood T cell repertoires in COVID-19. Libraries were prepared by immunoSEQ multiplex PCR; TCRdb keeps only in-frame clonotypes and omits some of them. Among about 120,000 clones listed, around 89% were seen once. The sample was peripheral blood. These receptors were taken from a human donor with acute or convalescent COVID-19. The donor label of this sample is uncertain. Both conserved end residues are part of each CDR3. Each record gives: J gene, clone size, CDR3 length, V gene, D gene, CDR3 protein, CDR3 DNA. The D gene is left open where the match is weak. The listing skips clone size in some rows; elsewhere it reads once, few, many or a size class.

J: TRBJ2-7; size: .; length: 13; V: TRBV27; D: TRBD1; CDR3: CASSLPNRGEQYF; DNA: TGTGCCAGCAGTTTACCCAACAGGGGCGAGCAGTACTTC
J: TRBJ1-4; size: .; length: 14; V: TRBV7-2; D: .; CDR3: CASSLLAPNEKLFF; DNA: TGTGCCAGCAGCTTATTGGCACCCAATGAAAAACTGTTTTTT
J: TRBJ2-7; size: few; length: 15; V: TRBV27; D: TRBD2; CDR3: CASSLATGGPYEQYF; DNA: TGTGCCAGCAGTTTAGCGACGGGAGGGCCCTACGAGCAGTACTTC
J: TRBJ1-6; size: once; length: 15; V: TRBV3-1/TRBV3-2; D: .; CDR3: CASSPFSGPRAPLHF; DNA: TGTGCCAGCAGCCCGTTCTCCGGCCCCAGGGCACCCCTCCACTTT
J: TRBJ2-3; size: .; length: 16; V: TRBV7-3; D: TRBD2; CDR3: CASSPGTSGSTDTQYF; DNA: TGTGCCAGCAGCCCAGGGACTAGCGGGAGCACAGATACGCAGTATTTT
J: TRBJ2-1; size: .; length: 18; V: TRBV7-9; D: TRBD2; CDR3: CASSFFGLAGSSYNEQFF; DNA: TGTGCCAGCAGCTTTTTCGGACTAGCGGGATCCTCCTACAATGAGCAGTTCTTC
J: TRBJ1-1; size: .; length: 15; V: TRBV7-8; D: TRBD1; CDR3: CASSPWTGRNTEAFF; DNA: TGTGCCAGCAGCCCCTGGACAGGCCGGAACACTGAAGCTTTCTTT
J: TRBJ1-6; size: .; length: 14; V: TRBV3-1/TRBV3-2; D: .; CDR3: CASSAGTRNSPLHF; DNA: TGTGCCAGCAGCGCCGGGACTCGAAATTCACCCCTCCACTTT
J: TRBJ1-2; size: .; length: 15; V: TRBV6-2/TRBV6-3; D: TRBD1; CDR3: CASSDRDRVLYGYTF; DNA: TGTGCCAGCAGTGACCGGGACAGGGTGCTATATGGCTACACCTTC
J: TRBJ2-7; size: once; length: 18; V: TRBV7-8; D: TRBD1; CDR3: CASSRPGGTGVFSYEQYF; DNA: TGTGCCAGCAGCCGACCCGGGGGGACAGGGGTATTCTCCTACGAGCAGTACTTC
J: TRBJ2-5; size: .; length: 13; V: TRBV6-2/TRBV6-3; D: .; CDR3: CASSEYARETQYF; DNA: TGTGCCAGCAGCGAATACGCTAGGGAGACCCAGTACTTC
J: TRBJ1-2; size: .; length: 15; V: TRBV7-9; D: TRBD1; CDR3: CASSLEAQGAGGYTF; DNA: TGTGCCAGCAGCTTAGAGGCACAGGGGGCGGGTGGCTACACCTTC
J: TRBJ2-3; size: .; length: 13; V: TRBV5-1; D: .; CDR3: CASRGGGTDTQYF; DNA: TGCGCCAGCAGAGGGGGTGGCACAGATACGCAGTATTTT
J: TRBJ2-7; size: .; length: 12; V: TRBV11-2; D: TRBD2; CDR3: CASSRGGYEQYF; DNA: TGTGCCAGCAGCCGCGGGGGCTACGAGCAGTACTTC
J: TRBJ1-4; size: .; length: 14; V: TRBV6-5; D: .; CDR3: CASSMDGGDEKLFF; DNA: TGTGCCAGCAGCATGGACGGCGGGGATGAAAAACTGTTTTTT
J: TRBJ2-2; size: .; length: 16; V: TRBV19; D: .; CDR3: CASRPSRSANTGELFF; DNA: TGTGCCAGTAGGCCTTCCAGGTCCGCGAACACCGGGGAGCTGTTTTTT
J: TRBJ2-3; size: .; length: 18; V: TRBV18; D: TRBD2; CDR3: CASSPTGTSGGDTDTQYF; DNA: TGTGCCAGCTCACCTACCGGGACTAGCGGGGGGGACACAGATACGCAGTATTTT
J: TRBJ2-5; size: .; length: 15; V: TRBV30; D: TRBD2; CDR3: CAWSLASGSSKTQYF; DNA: TGTGCCTGGAGTCTCGCTAGCGGGAGTTCGAAGACCCAGTACTTC
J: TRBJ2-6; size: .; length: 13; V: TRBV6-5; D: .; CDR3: CASIASGANVLTF; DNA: TGTGCCAGCATAGCTTCTGGGGCCAACGTCCTGACTTTC
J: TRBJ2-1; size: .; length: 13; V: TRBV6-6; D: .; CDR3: CASSSAVYNEQFF; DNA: TGTGCCAGCAGTTCAGCGGTATACAATGAGCAGTTCTTC
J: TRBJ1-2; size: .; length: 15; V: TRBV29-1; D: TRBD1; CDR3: CSVEDPGGGVYGYTF; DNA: TGCAGCGTTGAAGATCCCGGAGGGGGCGTCTATGGCTACACCTTC
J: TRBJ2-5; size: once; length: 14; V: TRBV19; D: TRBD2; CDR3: CASLPTSGGETQYF; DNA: TGTGCCAGCCTGCCCACTAGCGGGGGAGAGACCCAGTACTTC
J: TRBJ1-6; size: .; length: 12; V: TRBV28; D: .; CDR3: CASSPSTAPLHF; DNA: TGTGCCAGCAGTCCATCGACAGCACCCCTCCACTTT
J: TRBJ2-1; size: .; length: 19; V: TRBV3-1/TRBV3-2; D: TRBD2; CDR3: CASSQDLKRGAEFYNEQFF; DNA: TGTGCCAGCAGCCAAGATCTCAAGCGGGGGGCCGAATTTTACAATGAGCAGTTCTTC
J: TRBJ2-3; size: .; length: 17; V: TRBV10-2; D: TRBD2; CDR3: CASSVGSGRLRGDTQYF; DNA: TGCGCCAGCAGTGTGGGGTCCGGGAGGCTTAGGGGAGATACGCAGTATTTT
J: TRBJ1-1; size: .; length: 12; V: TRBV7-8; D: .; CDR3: CASSLIFTEAFF; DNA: TGTGCCAGCAGCTTAATCTTCACTGAAGCTTTCTTT
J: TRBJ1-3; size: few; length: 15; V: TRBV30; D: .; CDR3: CAWSEGGRSGNTIYF; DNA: TGTGCCTGGAGCGAGGGGGGGAGGTCTGGAAACACCATATATTTT
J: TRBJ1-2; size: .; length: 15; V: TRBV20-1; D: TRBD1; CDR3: CSASPGQGIIPGYTF; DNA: TGCAGTGCTAGTCCGGGACAGGGTATAATTCCCGGCTACACCTTC
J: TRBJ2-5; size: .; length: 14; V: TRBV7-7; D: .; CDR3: CASSFPPGQETQYF; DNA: TGTGCCAGCAGCTTCCCCCCGGGGCAAGAGACCCAGTACTTC
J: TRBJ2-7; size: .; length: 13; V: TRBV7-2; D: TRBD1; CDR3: CASSSNRGYEQYF; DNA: TGTGCCAGCAGCTCAAACAGGGGTTACGAGCAGTACTTC
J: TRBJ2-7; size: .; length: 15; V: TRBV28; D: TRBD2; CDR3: CASSPIAGPSYEQYF; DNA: TGTGCCAGCAGCCCAATAGCGGGGCCCTCCTACGAGCAGTACTTC
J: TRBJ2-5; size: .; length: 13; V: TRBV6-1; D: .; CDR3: CASSEVREETQYF; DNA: TGTGCCAGCAGTGAGGTTCGGGAAGAGACCCAGTACTTC
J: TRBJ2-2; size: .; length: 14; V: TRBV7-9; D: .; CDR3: CASSLAQVTGELFF; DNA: TGTGCCAGCAGCTTAGCACAGGTCACCGGGGAGCTGTTTTTT
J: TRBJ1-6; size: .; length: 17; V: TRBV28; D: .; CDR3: CASSPSLDSANNSPLHF; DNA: TGTGCCAGCAGTCCCTCCCTTGACAGTGCGAATAATTCACCCCTCCACTTT
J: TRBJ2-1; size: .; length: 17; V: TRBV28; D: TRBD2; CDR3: CASSLDSTSGSWSAQFF; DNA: TGTGCCAGCAGTTTAGATTCGACTAGCGGGAGTTGGAGTGCGCAGTTCTTC
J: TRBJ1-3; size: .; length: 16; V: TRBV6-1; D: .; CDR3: CASSEVVTYPGNTIYF; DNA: TGTGCCAGCAGTGAAGTGGTCACCTACCCTGGAAACACCATATATTTT
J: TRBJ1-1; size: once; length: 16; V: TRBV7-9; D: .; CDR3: CASILFGAARSTEAFF; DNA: TGTGCCAGCATCCTGTTTGGAGCAGCCCGGAGCACTGAAGCTTTCTTT
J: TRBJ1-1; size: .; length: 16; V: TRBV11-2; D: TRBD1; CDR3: CASSQRQGTMNTEAFF; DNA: TGTGCCAGCAGCCAACGACAGGGAACCATGAACACTGAAGCTTTCTTT
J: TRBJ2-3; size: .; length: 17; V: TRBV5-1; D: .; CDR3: CASSSGFSRIGTDTQYF; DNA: TGCGCCAGCAGTTCGGGATTTTCTCGTATCGGCACAGATACGCAGTATTTT
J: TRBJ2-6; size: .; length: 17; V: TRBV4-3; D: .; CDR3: CASSQSNGDSGANVLTF; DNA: TGCGCCAGCAGCCAATCTAACGGGGACTCTGGGGCCAACGTCCTGACTTTC
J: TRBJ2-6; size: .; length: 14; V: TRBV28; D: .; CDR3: CASSFLSGANVLTF; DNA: TGTGCCAGCAGTTTCCTTTCTGGGGCCAACGTCCTGACTTTC
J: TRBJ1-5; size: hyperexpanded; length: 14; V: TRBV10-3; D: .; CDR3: CAISGGDSNQPQHF; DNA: TGTGCCATCAGTGGGGGGGATAGCAATCAGCCCCAGCATTTT
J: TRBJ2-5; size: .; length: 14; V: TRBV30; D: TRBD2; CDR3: CAWGTSGSWETQYF; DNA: TGTGCCTGGGGGACTAGCGGGAGTTGGGAGACCCAGTACTTC
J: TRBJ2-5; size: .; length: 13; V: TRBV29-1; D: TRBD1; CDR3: CSGNRGPQETQYF; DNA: TGCAGCGGCAACAGGGGCCCCCAAGAGACCCAGTACTTC
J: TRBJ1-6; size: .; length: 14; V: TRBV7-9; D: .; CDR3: CASSQGNQGSPLHF; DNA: TGTGCCAGCAGCCAAGGGAATCAGGGATCACCCCTCCACTTT